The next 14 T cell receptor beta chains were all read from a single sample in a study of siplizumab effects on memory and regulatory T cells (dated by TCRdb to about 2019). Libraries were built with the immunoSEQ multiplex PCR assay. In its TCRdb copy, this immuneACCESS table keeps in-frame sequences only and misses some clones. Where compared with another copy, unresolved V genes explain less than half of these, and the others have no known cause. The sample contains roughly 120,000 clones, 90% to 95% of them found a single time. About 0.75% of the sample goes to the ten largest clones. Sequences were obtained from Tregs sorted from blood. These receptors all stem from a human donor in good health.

The CDR3 sequence is CASLQTQGAHEQYF. The DNA for the CDR3 is TGTGCCAGTCTTCAAACCCAGGGGGCCCACGAGCAGTACTTC. The chain is built from TRBV6-5 and TRBJ2-7; 8 bases are a match to TRBD1. V lost 9 bases to trimming and J lost 5 bases; unmatched junction nucleotides: 12. Germline V gene data show CDR1 as MNHEY and CDR2 as SVGAGI. The CDR3 is 14 amino acids.

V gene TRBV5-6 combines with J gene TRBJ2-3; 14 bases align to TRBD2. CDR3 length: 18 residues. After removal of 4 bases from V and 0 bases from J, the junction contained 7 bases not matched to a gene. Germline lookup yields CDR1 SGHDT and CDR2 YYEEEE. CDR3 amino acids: CASSRRTSGRPSTDTQYF. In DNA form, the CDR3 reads TGTGCCAGCAGCCGTAGGACTAGCGGGAGGCCAAGCACAGATACGCAGTATTTT.

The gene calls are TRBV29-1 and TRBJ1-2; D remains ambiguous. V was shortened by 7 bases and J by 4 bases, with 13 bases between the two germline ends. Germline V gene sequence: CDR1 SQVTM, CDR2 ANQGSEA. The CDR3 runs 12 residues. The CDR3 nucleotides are TGCAGCGCCACCGGGTTATTCTATGGCTACACCTTC. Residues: CSATGLFYGYTF.

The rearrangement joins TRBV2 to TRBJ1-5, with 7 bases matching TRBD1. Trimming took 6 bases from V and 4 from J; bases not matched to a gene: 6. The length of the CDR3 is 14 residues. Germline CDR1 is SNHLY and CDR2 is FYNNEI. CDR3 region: CASRGTANNQPQHF. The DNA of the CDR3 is TGTGCCAGCAGGGGGACAGCGAATAATCAGCCCCAGCATTTT.

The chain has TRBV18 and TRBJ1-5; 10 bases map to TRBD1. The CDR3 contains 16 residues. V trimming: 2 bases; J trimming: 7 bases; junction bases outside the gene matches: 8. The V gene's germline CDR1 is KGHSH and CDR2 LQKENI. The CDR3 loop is CASSPTTGGAGQPQHF. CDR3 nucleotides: TGTGCCAGCTCACCAACGACAGGGGGCGCGGGCCAGCCCCAGCATTTT.

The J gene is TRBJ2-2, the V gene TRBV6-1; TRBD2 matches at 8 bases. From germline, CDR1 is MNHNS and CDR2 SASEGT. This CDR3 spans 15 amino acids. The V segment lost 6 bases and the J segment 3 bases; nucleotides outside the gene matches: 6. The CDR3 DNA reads TGTGCCAGCAGCTCACTAGCGGAATACACCGGGGAGCTGTTTTTT. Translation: CASSSLAEYTGELFF.

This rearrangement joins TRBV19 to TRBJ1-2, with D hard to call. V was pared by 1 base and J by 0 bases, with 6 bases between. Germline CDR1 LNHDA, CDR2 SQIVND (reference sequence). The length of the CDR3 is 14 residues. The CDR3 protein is CASSIAGANYGYTF. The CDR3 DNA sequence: TGTGCCAGTAGTATAGCCGGGGCTAACTATGGCTACACCTTC. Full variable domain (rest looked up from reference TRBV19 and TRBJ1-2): DGGITQSPKYLFRKEGQNVTLSCEQNLNHDAMYWYRQDPGQGLRLIYYSQIVNDFQKGDIAEGYSVSREKKESFPLTVTSAQKNPTAFYLCASSIAGANYGYTFGSGTRLTVV.

In DNA, the CDR3 is TGTGCCAGCAGCGTGGACAGGGGGATCACAGATACGCAGTATTTT. It is translated as CASSVDRGITDTQYF. J is TRBJ2-3 and V is TRBV5-6; TRBD1 matches at 10 bases. Germline CDR1 reads SGHDT; CDR2 reads YYEEEE. Germline trimming cut 4 bases from V and 2 bases from J; bases unmatched to any gene: 4. The CDR3 is 15 amino acids.

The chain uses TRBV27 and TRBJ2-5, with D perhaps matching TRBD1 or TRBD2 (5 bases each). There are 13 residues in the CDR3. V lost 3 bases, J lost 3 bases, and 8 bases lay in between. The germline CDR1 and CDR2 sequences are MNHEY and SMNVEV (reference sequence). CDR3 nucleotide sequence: TGTGCCAGCAGTTTTTGGGGGAAAGAGACCCAGTACTTC. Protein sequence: CASSFWGKETQYF.

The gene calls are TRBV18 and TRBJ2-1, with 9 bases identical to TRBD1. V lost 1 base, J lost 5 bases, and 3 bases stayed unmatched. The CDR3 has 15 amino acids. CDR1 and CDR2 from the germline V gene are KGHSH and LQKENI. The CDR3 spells CASSPQQGANNEQFF. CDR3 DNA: TGTGCCAGCTCACCACAACAGGGGGCAAACAATGAGCAGTTCTTC.

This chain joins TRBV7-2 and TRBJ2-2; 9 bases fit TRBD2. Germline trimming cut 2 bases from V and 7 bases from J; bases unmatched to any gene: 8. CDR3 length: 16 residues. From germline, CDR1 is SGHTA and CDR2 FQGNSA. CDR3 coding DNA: TGTGCCAGCAGCTTACAAGGCGGGGGGGCCGTCGGGGAGCTGTTTTTT. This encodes CASSLQGGGAVGELFF.

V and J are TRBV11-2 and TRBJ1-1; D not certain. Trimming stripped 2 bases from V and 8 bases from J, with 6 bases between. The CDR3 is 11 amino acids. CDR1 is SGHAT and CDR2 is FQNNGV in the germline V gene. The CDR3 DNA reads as TGTGCCAGCAGCTTAATCCCGGAAGCTTTCTTT. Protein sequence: CASSLIPEAFF.

CDR3 protein: CASYSPQETQYF. The CDR3 region has the DNA TGTGCCAGCTACTCTCCCCAAGAGACCCAGTACTTC. The chain is built from TRBV6-6 and TRBJ2-5; no firm D call. The germline gives CDR1 MNHNY, CDR2 SVGAGI (reference sequence). Trimming left V 8 bases short and J 1 base short, with 8 bases between. CDR3 length: 12 residues.

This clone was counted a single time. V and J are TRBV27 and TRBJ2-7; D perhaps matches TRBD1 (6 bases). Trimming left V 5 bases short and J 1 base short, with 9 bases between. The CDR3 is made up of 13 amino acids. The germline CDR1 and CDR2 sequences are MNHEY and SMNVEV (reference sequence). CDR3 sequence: CASSGTNSYEQYF. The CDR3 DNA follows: TGTGCCAGCAGTGGGACAAATTCCTACGAGCAGTACTTC.